This T cell receptor (beta chain) originates from a study of T cells in Graves' hyperthyroidism and ophthalmopathy. It was considered stable Graves' hyperthyroidism when ophthalmopathy did not progress within 18 months. Amplified TCR beta CDR3 regions came from RNA transcripts. Initially, a first-round RT-PCR of the TCR CDR3 employed the HTBI primer set. TCRdb re-called the multiplex PCR reads with MiXCR, one entry per CDR3 protein. The sample holds roughly 750,000 distinct CDR3 sequences; about a sixth are singletons and the top ten take around 8.1%. The V end was cut by 5 bases, the J end by 0 bases, with 17 bases between. Germline assignment: CDR1 SEHNR and CDR2 FQNEAQ (reference sequence). CDR3 length: 16 amino acids.

This chain links TRBV7-9 with TRBJ2-7, with D unresolved. The sequencing input was blood. This sequence originates from a young man with Graves' hyperthyroidism. The DNA for the CDR3 is TGTGCCAGCAGCCCCTGGTCGGGCACCCTCTCCTACGAGCAGTACTTC. Protein sequence: CASSPWSGTLSYEQYF.